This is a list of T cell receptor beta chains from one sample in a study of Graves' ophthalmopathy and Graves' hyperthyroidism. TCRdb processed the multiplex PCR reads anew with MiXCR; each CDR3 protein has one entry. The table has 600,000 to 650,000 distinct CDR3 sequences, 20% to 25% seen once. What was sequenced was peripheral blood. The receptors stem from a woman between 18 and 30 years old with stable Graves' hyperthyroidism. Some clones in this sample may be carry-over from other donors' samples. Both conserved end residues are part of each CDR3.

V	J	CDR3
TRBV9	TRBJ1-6	CASSEVGGGNSPLHF
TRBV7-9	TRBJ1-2	CASSPNRGLYGYTF
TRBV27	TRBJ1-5	CASSLRGNGNQPQHF
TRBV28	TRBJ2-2	CASSRGASDTGELFF
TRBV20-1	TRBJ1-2	CSAHRDRGTYGYTF
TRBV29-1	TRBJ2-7	CSVGQVGYEQYF
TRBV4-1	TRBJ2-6	CASSQPSGSGANVLTF
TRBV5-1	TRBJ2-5	CASSVTGETQYF
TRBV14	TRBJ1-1	CASSQGWGNTEAFF
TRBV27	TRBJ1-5	CASGPNLARVPYSNQPQHF
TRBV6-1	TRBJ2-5	CATTHGGRAQETQYF